The 29 T cell receptor beta chains reported below all come from one sample, sequenced in a study of cytomegalovirus exposure and HLA in healthy donors. PCR used 60 Vbeta primers and 13 Jbeta primers. Clones were read by immunoSEQ multiplex PCR, and TCRdb kept only the in-frame ones, dropping some. The repertoire consists of some 150,000 clones, with approximately 9% occurring once and the leading ten covering roughly 1.9%. The sequenced sample was PBMCs. These receptors all come from a male donor in good health and CMV-seronegative.

The chain uses TRBV30 and TRBJ1-2; no definite D call. Deletions cut 8 bases from V and 0 bases from J, with 19 bases between. The CDR3 contains 15 residues. Germline-derived CDR1 and CDR2 are GTSNPN and SVGIG (reference sequence). This chain's CDR3 is CARRSRGHPNYGYTF. CDR3 nucleotides: TGTGCCCGTCGGAGCCGCGGCCATCCTAACTATGGCTACACCTTC.

This clone appeared a few times. The genes are TRBV2 and TRBJ1-2, with D hard to call. The V gene's germline CDR1 is SNHLY and CDR2 FYNNEI. The V end lost 11 bases, the J end lost 4 bases, and 17 bases lay between the germline ends. The CDR3 extends over 13 amino acids. This CDR3 reads CAREDPGTYGYTF. DNA for the CDR3: TGTGCCCGCGAGGATCCGGGAACCTATGGCTACACCTTC.

The J gene is TRBJ1-6, the V gene TRBV6-1; no reliable D call. Trimming pared 1 base from V and 8 bases from J, leaving 9 bases between. The CDR3 extends over 14 amino acids. Germline values: CDR1 MNHNS, CDR2 SASEGT. The CDR3 loop is CASSEDKEDSPLHF. The CDR3 region has the DNA TGTGCCAGCAGTGAAGACAAAGAGGATTCACCCCTCCACTTT.

A few counts support this clone. This chain links TRBV28 with TRBJ2-7; 9 bases align to TRBD1. Germline trimming cut 6 bases from V and 3 bases from J; bases unmatched to any gene: 6. Germline V gene sequence: CDR1 MDHEN, CDR2 SYDVKM. There are 14 residues in the CDR3. For the CDR3, the DNA is TGTGCCAGCAGCACGGGACAGGGATACTACGAGCAGTACTTC. It is translated as CASSTGQGYYEQYF.

The chain recombines TRBV7-2 with TRBJ2-4; 14 positions match TRBD2. V shed 5 bases, J shed 12 bases, and the junction held 6 bases outside the gene matches. Germline lookup yields CDR1 SGHTA and CDR2 FQGNSA. CDR3 size: 14 residues. DNA of the CDR3: TGTGCCAGCAGCCAGGGACTAGCGGGAGCTAATCAGTACTTC. Protein: CASSQGLAGANQYF.

This clone was observed a handful of times. This sample includes further DNA sequences coding for the same CDR3. The chain joins TRBV29-1 to TRBJ1-1, with D unclear. This CDR3 is built from 15 residues. The V and J ends lost 0 bases and 1 base respectively, with 12 bases between them. Germline V gene data show CDR1 as SQVTM and CDR2 as ANQGSEA. The CDR3 coding sequence is TGCAGCGTTGAAGACGATCTACGCGGGAACACTGAAGCTTTCTTT. Protein sequence: CSVEDDLRGNTEAFF.

This sequence joins TRBV9 and TRBJ2-7; the D is unclear. Germline V gives CDR1 SGDLS, CDR2 YYNGEE. V was shortened by 0 bases and J by 6 bases, with 16 bases between the two germline ends. The CDR3 runs to 15 residues. This CDR3 reads CASSVDPQATIEQYF. CDR3 coding DNA: TGTGCCAGCAGCGTAGACCCCCAGGCCACGATCGAGCAGTACTTC.

The rearrangement links TRBV9 to TRBJ2-7; TRBD2 matches at 8 bases. The CDR3 spans 15 residues. Germline V CDR1 and CDR2: SGDLS, YYNGEE. V lost 3 bases and J lost 0; bases outside the gene matches: 5. Here the CDR3 reads CASSADSGDSYEQYF. The CDR3 region has the DNA TGTGCCAGCAGCGCCGATAGCGGGGACTCCTACGAGCAGTACTTC.

The rearrangement uses TRBV28 and TRBJ2-2; 12 nucleotides line up with TRBD1. The CDR3 has 17 residues. V was pared by 3 bases and J by 8 bases, with 10 bases of the junction left unmatched. CDR1 and CDR2 from the germline V gene are MDHEN and SYDVKM. The CDR3, as DNA: TGTGCCAGCAGTTTGCTGGGACAGGGGGCTCATTCGGGGGAGCTGTTTTTT. Residues: CASSLLGQGAHSGELFF.

This clone occurred a few times. The chain carries TRBV5-1 and TRBJ2-1; the D gene is possibly TRBD2 (5 bases). The CDR3 sequence is 16 residues long. Trimming took 0 bases from V and 4 from J, leaving 14 bases between them. The germline gives CDR1 SGHRS, CDR2 YFSETQ. CDR3 nucleotide sequence: TGCGCCAGCAGCTTGGCGGCGGCACGAGGGTACAATGAGCAGTTCTTC. It codes for CASSLAAARGYNEQFF.

CDR3 sequence: CASSQEGIGGQPQHF. The CDR3 coding sequence is TGCGCCAGCAGCCAAGAGGGGATTGGAGGTCAGCCCCAGCATTTT. V and J are TRBV4-1 and TRBJ1-5; no firm D call. V was shortened by 0 bases and J by 6 bases, with 12 bases between the two germline ends. CDR3 length: 15 residues. Germline lookup yields CDR1 MGHRA and CDR2 YSYEKL.

The chain couples TRBV9 to TRBJ2-1; 8 nucleotides align to TRBD2. V shed 2 bases and J 0 bases; nucleotides not matched to a gene: 4. Germline lookup yields CDR1 SGDLS and CDR2 YYNGEE. The CDR3 contains 16 residues. The DNA for the CDR3 is TGTGCCAGCAGCGTTGCAGCGGGGGCCTCCTACAATGAGCAGTTCTTC. As protein: CASSVAAGASYNEQFF.

The chain links TRBV15 to TRBJ2-1; D may be TRBD2 (5 bases). The CDR3 length is 14 residues. Germline V gives CDR1 LNHNV, CDR2 YYDKDF (reference sequence). Trimming took off 3 bases at V and 6 bases at J, with 12 bases between the two ends. This CDR3 is CATSSPMGSNEQFF. Here the CDR3 DNA reads TGTGCCACCAGCAGCCCCATGGGGAGCAATGAGCAGTTCTTC.

The rearrangement joins TRBV2 to TRBJ1-5, with 9 bases identical to TRBD1. The germline V gene has CDR1 SNHLY and CDR2 FYNNEI. This CDR3 comprises 15 residues. Germline trimming cut 4 bases from V and 3 bases from J; bases unmatched to any gene: 4. CDR3 sequence: CASSADRGDNQPQHF. The CDR3 bases are TGTGCCAGCAGTGCGGACAGGGGTGACAATCAGCCCCAGCATTTT. Filled out from reference TRBV2 and TRBJ1-5, the complete variable domain reads EPEVTQTPSHQVTQMGQEVILRCVPISNHLYFYWYRQILGQKVEFLVSFYNNEISEKSEIFDDQFSVERPDGSNFTLKIRSTKLEDSAMYFCASSADRGDNQPQHFGDGTRLSIL.

In its sample, this clone was seen a few times. V gene TRBV6-1 combines with J gene TRBJ1-2, with D possibly being TRBD1 (6 bases). The germline gives CDR1 MNHNS, CDR2 SASEGT. V was trimmed by 4 bases and J by 4 bases, leaving 22 bases between them. This CDR3 comprises 17 residues. Here the CDR3 reads CASSVVFGGAGSYGYTF. In DNA, the CDR3 is TGTGCCAGCAGTGTGGTTTTCGGGGGGGCAGGATCCTATGGCTACACCTTC.

The rearrangement links TRBV7-3 to TRBJ1-1, with D perhaps TRBD1 (6 bases). Germline V gene data show CDR1 as SGHTA and CDR2 as FQGTGA. The CDR3 length is 14 residues. V lost 5 bases to trimming and J lost 0 bases, with 10 bases between them. The CDR3 spells CASSPGTMNTEAFF. In DNA form, the CDR3 reads TGTGCCAGCAGCCCCGGGACAATGAACACTGAAGCTTTCTTT.

This clone was found a few times. This rearrangement joins TRBV6-1 to TRBJ1-2; D might be TRBD1 (6 bases). Between the trimmed V and J ends, which lost 6 bases and 0 bases, there was a span of 8 bases. The CDR3 totals 13 residues. From germline, CDR1 is MNHNS and CDR2 SASEGT. Here the CDR3 DNA reads TGTGCCAGCAGGGACAGTTCTAACTATGGCTACACCTTC. Its translation: CASRDSSNYGYTF.

This clone was detected only a few times. The rearrangement joins TRBV4-3 to TRBJ2-7; the match to TRBD1 covers 9 bases. The germline V gene has CDR1 LGHNA and CDR2 YSLEER. This CDR3 contains 14 residues. Unmatched junction bases numbered 9, after V lost 10 bases and J lost 2 bases. CDR3 DNA sequence: TGCGCCACCAGTACCGGGACAGGGCCCTACGAGCAGTACTTC. Residues: CATSTGTGPYEQYF.

The rearrangement links TRBV4-2 to TRBJ1-6; 7 bases align to TRBD1. V lost 3 bases and J lost 3; bases outside the gene matches: 8. The CDR3 has 17 amino acids. CDR1 LGHNA and CDR2 YNFKEQ come from the germline V gene. CDR3 in amino acids: CASSQLRQGLYNSPLHF. CDR3 coding DNA: TGTGCCAGCAGCCAGCTCCGACAGGGCCTCTATAATTCACCCCTCCACTTT.

The chain joins TRBV25-1 to TRBJ2-5; TRBD1 aligns across 9 bases. Gene TRBJ2-7 matches the end of the DNA better, so the J call may be wrong. There are 15 residues in the CDR3. Germline V gene sequence: CDR1 MGHDK, CDR2 SYGVNS. CDR3 loop: CASRGTGTGRYEQYF. The CDR3, as DNA: TGTGCCAGCAGAGGGACCGGGACAGGGCGGTACGAGCAGTACTTC.

This clone was seen only a few times. This chain joins TRBV7-9 and TRBJ2-3; the match to TRBD1 covers 9 bases. The CDR3 is 15 residues long. V lost 5 bases to trimming and J lost 4 bases; unmatched junction nucleotides: 7. The germline V gene encodes CDR1 SEHNR and CDR2 FQNEAQ (reference sequence). DNA for the CDR3: TGTGCCAGCAGCCCGGGGGGACAGGGCGCAGATACGCAGTATTTT. This codes for CASSPGGQGADTQYF.

The chain links TRBV5-6 to TRBJ1-5; 9 bases agree with TRBD1. V shed 0 bases and J 6 bases; nucleotides not matched to a gene: 7. Germline V lookup: CDR1 SGHDT, CDR2 YYEEEE. This CDR3 comprises 16 residues. The CDR3 loop reads CASSLAEQGASQPQHF. DNA of the CDR3: TGTGCCAGCAGCTTGGCCGAACAGGGGGCAAGTCAGCCCCAGCATTTT. Full variable domain (outside the CDR3, taken from reference TRBV5-6 and TRBJ1-5): DAGVTQSPTHLIKTRGQQVTLRCSPKSGHDTVSWYQQALGQGPQFIFQYYEEEERQRGNFPDRFSGHQFPNYSSELNVNALLLGDSALYLCASSLAEQGASQPQHFGDGTRLSIL.

The chain carries TRBV28 and TRBJ1-2; TRBD1 matches 8 bases. The CDR3 length is 20 residues. V trimming: 2 bases; J trimming: 2 bases; junction bases outside the gene matches: 19. The germline V gene encodes CDR1 MDHEN and CDR2 SYDVKM. CDR3 sequence: CASSLGANLRTGHINYGYTF. CDR3 nucleotide sequence: TGTGCCAGCAGTTTAGGAGCTAACCTTCGGACAGGGCACATAAACTATGGCTACACCTTC.

DNA for the CDR3: TGTGCCAGCAGCTCCGGACTAGCGGGAAGGAGTGAGCAGTTCTTC. Encoded protein: CASSSGLAGRSEQFF. The chain employs TRBV5-4 and TRBJ2-1; 12 bases map to TRBD2. This CDR3 is 15 amino acids long. The germline V gene has CDR1 SGHNT and CDR2 YYREEE (reference sequence). V lost 3 bases to trimming and J lost 9 bases; unmatched junction nucleotides: 7.

For this clone: A junction boundary mismatches the germline segment, possibly from a read error. This chain uses TRBV5-1 with TRBJ2-1; TRBD1 is a possible D gene (5 bases). The CDR3 is 12 residues long. Germline CDR1 is SGHRS and CDR2 is YFSETQ. CDR3 loop: CASGLSQDEQFF. The CDR3 nucleotides read TGCGCCAGCGGCTTGTCACAGGATGAGCAGTTCTTC.

This clone came up a few times. The V and J genes are TRBV19 and TRBJ1-1; 8 bases match TRBD1. This CDR3 region has 14 residues. J gave up 4 bases and V 4 bases, and 5 bases lay outside the gene matches. CDR1 LNHDA and CDR2 SQIVND come from the germline V gene (reference sequence). For the CDR3, the DNA is TGTGCCAGTAGTACGACAGGGGTGGGCACTGAAGCTTTCTTT. Its protein product is CASSTTGVGTEAFF.

The chain links TRBV2 to TRBJ2-1; TRBD1 is a possible D gene (7 bases). Germline CDR1 is SNHLY and CDR2 is FYNNEI. V was clipped by 6 bases and J by 0 bases, with 12 bases between them. This CDR3 is built from 15 residues. As DNA, the CDR3 is TGTGCCAGCAGGCGGGACAGCAGCTCCTACAATGAGCAGTTCTTC. Amino acids: CASRRDSSSYNEQFF.

This chain joins TRBV4-3 and TRBJ2-7, with a possible D match to TRBD2 (6 bases). With 0 bases removed from V and 0 bases from J, the gap between germline ends came to 12 bases. The CDR3 totals 16 residues. The germline V gene encodes CDR1 LGHNA and CDR2 YSLEER. The CDR3 sequence is CASSQERAGSSYEQYF. In nucleotides, the CDR3 is TGCGCCAGCAGCCAAGAAAGGGCGGGAAGCTCCTACGAGCAGTACTTC.

The chain employs TRBV5-1 and TRBJ2-3; 11 nucleotides line up with TRBD1. The CDR3 covers 16 residues. Germline V gives CDR1 SGHRS, CDR2 YFSETQ. The trim removed 3 bases at V and 4 bases at J, leaving 7 bases unmatched. CDR3 protein: CASSSGTGGKADTQYF. The CDR3 nucleotides read TGCGCCAGCAGCTCAGGGACAGGGGGTAAAGCAGATACGCAGTATTTT.